This T cell receptor beta chain was profiled in a study of Ad26.COV2.S vaccination and SARS-CoV-2 variants. CDR1 and CDR2 (germline): LNHDA, SQIVND (reference sequence). V was cut by 1 base and J by 5 bases, with 12 bases left in between. The CDR3 length is 14 residues. Assay used: immunoSEQ multiplex PCR; TCRdb lists only in-frame clones, some missing. The table records around 380,000 clones, around nine tenths of them present only once. The treatment denotes: roughly 18 received Ad26.COV2.S at low or high dose, single or two shots; roughly five received placebo; per-sample allocation not given. Material that was analyzed had been drawn on day 63 after the first vaccine or placebo injection. It was an adult aged 18-55 years in Boston who was the donor. This clone was counted only a few times.

The TCR originated in a person between 18 and 59 years old who received the Ad26.COV2.S COVID-19 vaccine or a placebo. Specimen: peripheral blood, collected in a trial of Ad26.COV2.S vaccine versus placebo. The chain uses TRBV19 and TRBJ2-7, with D perhaps matching TRBD2 (6 bases). The CDR3 nucleotides read TGTGCCAGTAGTATAGCGGCGGGGCCCCACGAGCAGTACTTC. This codes for CASSIAAGPHEQYF.